This T cell receptor beta chain was captured in a study of blood T cell repertoires in COVID-19. Study summary: Acute and convalescent COVID-19 samples came from the United States, Italy and Spain.

CDR1 is SGHTA, CDR2 FQGNSA, per germline. V was pared by 1 base and J by 9 bases, with 8 bases of the junction left unmatched. The CDR3 extends over 16 amino acids. Method: immunoSEQ multiplex PCR; TCRdb's copy keeps in-frame clones and lacks some. The sample shows around 180,000 clones, approximately 84% of them seen only once. The TCR sequence derives from a man aged 45-65 years who had recovered from COVID-19. The sample comprised PBMCs or T cells enriched from blood (not recorded which). The chain recombines TRBV7-2 with TRBJ1-4; the match to TRBD1 covers 10 bases. The CDR3 DNA sequence: TGTGCCAGCAGCTTAGTCGGGACAGGGGAGGCGCAAAAACTGTTTTTT. This sequence encodes CASSLVGTGEAQKLFF.